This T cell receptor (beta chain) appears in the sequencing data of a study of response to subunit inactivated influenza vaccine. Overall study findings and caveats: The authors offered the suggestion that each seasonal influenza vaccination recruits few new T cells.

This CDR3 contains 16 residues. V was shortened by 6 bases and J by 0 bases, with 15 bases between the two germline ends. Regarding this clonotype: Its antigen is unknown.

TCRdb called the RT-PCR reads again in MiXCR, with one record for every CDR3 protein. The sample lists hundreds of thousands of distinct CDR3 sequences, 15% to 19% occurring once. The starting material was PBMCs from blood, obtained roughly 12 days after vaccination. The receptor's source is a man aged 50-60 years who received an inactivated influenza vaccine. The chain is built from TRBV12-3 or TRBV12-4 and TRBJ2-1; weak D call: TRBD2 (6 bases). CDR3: CASRGGTYASYNEQFF. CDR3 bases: TGTGCCAGCAGAGGCGGGACCTACGCCTCCTACAATGAGCAGTTCTTC.